The rows below give T cell receptor beta chains drawn from one sample of a study of early T cells in non-severe SARS-CoV-2 infection. One entry per CDR3 protein results from TCRdb running MiXCR on the 5' RACE reads. The sample gives fewer than 65,000 distinct CDR3 sequences, approximately 10% of which show up once; about 1.2% is in the top ten. Sequencing used whole blood. The origin of the receptors is an adult who was a healthcare worker with PCR-confirmed SARS-CoV-2 infection or an uninfected control (not recorded which). Both conserved end residues are part of each CDR3. A D gene is named only where the DNA matches it firmly. Rows give clone size only sometimes, using once, few, many, or a class for an expanded clone.

CDR3 length	clone size	V gene	J gene	D gene	CDR3 protein	CDR3 DNA
15	.	TRBV4-1	TRBJ2-2	.	CASSQDPGNTGELFF	TGCGCCAGCAGCCAAGATCCAGGGAACACCGGGGAGCTGTTTTTT
15	few	TRBV28	TRBJ1-2	.	CASSPDGGSNYGYTF	TGTGCCAGCAGTCCGGACGGCGGATCTAACTATGGCTACACCTTC
16	many	TRBV5-5	TRBJ2-3	.	CASSFSGGASTDTQYF	TGTGCCAGCAGCTTTTCGGGCGGCGCTAGCACAGATACGCAGTATTTT
18	.	TRBV10-1	TRBJ2-2	TRBD1	CASSEPPPGTGRTGELFF	TGCGCCAGCAGTGAGCCTCCCCCCGGGACAGGAAGGACCGGGGAGCTGTTTTTT
14	few	TRBV20-1	TRBJ1-4	TRBD1	CSPRQGPTNEKLFF	TGCAGTCCTAGACAGGGGCCAACTAATGAAAAACTGTTTTTT
14	few	TRBV20-1	TRBJ2-1	.	CSASSVVSYNEQFF	TGCAGTGCTAGTTCTGTCGTCTCCTACAATGAGCAGTTCTTC
14	many	TRBV9	TRBJ2-5	.	CASSAGSFQETQYF	TGTGCCAGCAGCGCAGGGTCATTCCAAGAGACCCAGTACTTC
12	.	TRBV30	TRBJ2-3	TRBD2	CAWSDPGGTQYF	TGTGCCTGGAGTGACCCGGGGGGTACGCAGTATTTT
15	many	TRBV12-3/TRBV12-4	TRBJ1-5	.	CASSPETGRNQPQHF	TGTGCCAGCAGTCCAGAAACAGGGCGCAATCAGCCCCAGCATTTT
15	.	TRBV12-3/TRBV12-4	TRBJ1-2	.	CASSLAGAHNYGYTF	TGTGCCAGCAGTTTAGCCGGAGCCCATAACTATGGCTACACCTTC
18	many	TRBV19	TRBJ1-5	.	CASSTQPGQHYSNQPQHF	TGTGCCAGTAGTACCCAACCTGGACAGCACTATAGCAATCAGCCCCAGCATTTT
16	.	TRBV6-1	TRBJ2-3	TRBD1	CASSGQGTVFSDTQYF	TGTGCCAGCAGTGGTCAGGGGACAGTTTTTTCAGATACGCAGTATTTT
12	few	TRBV5-8	TRBJ1-2	.	CASSWGRDGYTF	TGTGCCAGCAGCTGGGGCCGGGATGGCTACACCTTC
17	many	TRBV11-2	TRBJ2-1	TRBD1	CASSFPGTGWSYNEQFF	TGTGCCAGCAGCTTCCCCGGGACAGGTTGGTCCTACAATGAGCAGTTCTTC
16	.	TRBV18	TRBJ1-2	.	CASSNRGGARSYGYTF	TGTGCCAGCTCCAACCGGGGGGGAGCCCGCAGCTATGGCTACACCTTC
11	many	TRBV14	TRBJ2-1	.	CASSILNEQFF	TGTGCCAGCAGTATTTTGAATGAGCAGTTCTTC
16	.	TRBV6-1	TRBJ1-3	TRBD1	CASSEGDRRSGNTIYF	TGTGCCAGCAGTGAAGGGGACAGGCGCTCTGGAAACACCATATATTTT
11	.	TRBV12-3/TRBV12-4	TRBJ2-3	.	CASSPLDTQYF	TGTGCCAGCAGTCCTTTGGATACGCAGTATTTT
19	many	TRBV5-1	TRBJ1-2	.	CASSARRDTTSHGDYGYTF	TGCGCCAGCAGCGCCCGACGGGACACCACTAGCCACGGAGACTATGGCTACACCTTC
16	.	TRBV7-2	TRBJ1-1	TRBD1	CASSSQGATMNTEAFF	TGTGCCAGCAGCTCACAGGGGGCCACGATGAACACTGAAGCTTTCTTT
15	few	TRBV7-6	TRBJ1-1	TRBD1	CASSLRDRGNTEAFF	TGTGCCAGCAGCTTAAGGGACAGGGGCAACACTGAAGCTTTCTTT
14	few	TRBV6-5	TRBJ2-3	.	CATKRGTTTDTQYF	TGTGCCACTAAGAGGGGGACCACCACAGATACGCAGTATTTT
17	many	TRBV14	TRBJ2-4	.	CASSPRSAGKGENIQYF	TGTGCCAGCAGCCCAAGATCGGCAGGGAAGGGAGAAAACATTCAGTACTTC
13	few	TRBV7-2	TRBJ1-5	.	CASSLRETGAQHF	TGTGCCAGCAGCTTAAGAGAAACCGGGGCCCAGCATTTT
12	many	TRBV28	TRBJ2-1	.	CASGPVYNEQFF	TGTGCCAGCGGCCCGGTGTACAATGAGCAGTTCTTC
12	many	TRBV5-6	TRBJ2-3	.	CASSFGADTQYF	TGTGCCAGCAGCTTTGGGGCAGATACGCAGTATTTT
15	.	TRBV20-1	TRBJ2-2	.	CSAPGGPSNTGELFF	TGCAGTGCCCCCGGGGGGCCTTCGAACACCGGGGAGCTGTTTTTT
16	.	TRBV3-1	TRBJ1-4	.	CASSPRAQATNEKLFF	TGTGCCAGCAGCCCAAGGGCACAGGCAACTAATGAAAAACTGTTTTTT